This TCR beta chain was sequenced for a study of PD-L1 blockade in urothelial cancer. Looking at the study overall: Patients began atezolizumab, 1,200 mg intravenously every 3 weeks, in the mid-2010s. Analysis of the blood was performed 3 weeks (second dose) and 6 weeks after treatment start. Twenty-five out of 29 patients were men whose urothelial cancer was bladder-origin. Study-level points and caveats: Below-median pretreatment blood TCR clonality was associated with improved progression-free and overall survival.

Libraries were prepared by immunoSEQ multiplex PCR; TCRdb keeps only in-frame clonotypes and omits some of them. The sample holds around 33,000 clones; around four fifths are singletons and the top ten take almost 7%. With regard to this clone: The antigen remains undetermined.

The V gene end was trimmed by 6 bases and the J gene end by 0 bases; junction bases not matched to a gene: 4. Germline CDR1 MNHEY, CDR2 SMNVEV (reference sequence). The CDR3 length is 14 residues. This sample's time point: pretreatment peripheral blood. This TCR was recovered from a man between 60 and 75 years old with urothelial cancer. This rearrangement joins TRBV27 to TRBJ1-1; the match to TRBD1 covers 7 bases. The material was PBMCs, obtained around atezolizumab (anti-PD-L1) treatment. CDR3 sequence (DNA): TGTGCCAGCAGGCACAGGGGTATGAACACTGAAGCTTTCTTT. It translates to CASRHRGMNTEAFF.